Below, 8 T cell receptor beta chains from the same sample are listed, as sequenced in a study of shared clonotypes between healthy human individuals. Data came from immunoSEQ multiplex PCR; TCRdb stores just in-frame clones and leaves some out. The profile shows a few million clones, over 90% of them singletons. The material sequenced was naive CD4+ T cells from PBMCs. Subset meaning: CD45RA+ positively selected. The receptors come from a man aged 18 to 29 in good health. Some clones in this sample may be carry-over from other donors' samples.

The chain is built from TRBV28 and TRBJ2-2; D is possibly TRBD1 or TRBD2 (5 bases each). Germline loops: CDR1 MDHEN, CDR2 SYDVKM. Trimming took 3 bases from V and 8 from J, leaving 19 bases between them. CDR3 length: 16 residues. CDR3 sequence: CASSFFSGQSRGELFF. Here the CDR3 DNA reads TGTGCCAGCAGTTTTTTCAGCGGACAAAGCAGGGGGGAGCTGTTTTTT.

V gene TRBV27 combines with J gene TRBJ1-2; TRBD1 is a possible D gene (5 bases). V lost 6 bases, J lost 3 bases, and 20 bases lay in between. Per the germline V gene, CDR1 is MNHEY and CDR2 is SMNVEV (reference sequence). This CDR3 comprises 16 residues. The CDR3 DNA is TGTGCCAGCAGGAATGCCGGTTCTCAGGGAGACTATGGCTACACCTTC. Protein product: CASRNAGSQGDYGYTF.

The chain employs TRBV7-6 and TRBJ2-5; 10 nucleotides align to TRBD1. The CDR3 sequence is 15 residues long. V shed 4 bases and J 5 bases; nucleotides not matched to a gene: 7. CDR1 is SGHVS, CDR2 FNYEAQ, per germline. CDR3 amino acids: CASSSGTGVAETQYF. DNA of the CDR3: TGTGCCAGCAGCTCCGGGACAGGGGTTGCGGAGACCCAGTACTTC.

The rearrangement links TRBV6-4 to TRBJ2-3; D is possibly TRBD2 (6 bases). The CDR3 extends over 13 amino acids. Germline V gene data show CDR1 as MRHNA and CDR2 as SNTAGT. The V gene lost 4 bases and the J gene lost 5 bases, with 10 bases spanning the gap. The CDR3 DNA reads as TGTGCCAGCAGTGTCGGGGGAGGAGATACGCAGTATTTT. This translates into CASSVGGGDTQYF.

This clone has only one observation. Other DNA sequences in this specimen translate into the identical CDR3. The chain combines TRBV5-4 with TRBJ2-7; D uncertain. Germline CDR1 is SGHNT and CDR2 is YYREEE (reference sequence). V was trimmed by 1 base and J by 4 bases, leaving 6 bases between them. The CDR3 totals 12 residues. This CDR3 is CASSLSSYEQYF. CDR3 nucleotides: TGTGCCAGCAGCTTGTCGTCGTACGAGCAGTACTTC.

About this clone: Here the CDR3 omits its conserved ending phenylalanine or tryptophan, so a read error is the likely source. It is unclear where the CDR3 begins or ends on the DNA, so no DNA is shown, and the CDR3 is as TCRdb lists it. The gene calls are TRBV6-4 and TRBJ1-1; TRBD1 is taken as the D call from the table, unchecked against the DNA. CDR1 and CDR2 from the germline V gene are MRHNA and SNTAGT. The length of the CDR3 is 15 amino acids, counting both ends. The CDR3 region is CASSARQGAFTEASL.

This chain joins TRBV25-1 and TRBJ1-2; maybe TRBD1 (6 bases). CDR1 and CDR2 (germline): MGHDK, SYGVNS. The CDR3 has 15 residues. Between the trimmed V and J ends, which lost 4 bases and 0 bases, there was a span of 12 bases. CDR3 DNA sequence: TGTGCCAGCAGTGGGGCGCAGGGGACTAACTATGGCTACACCTTC. It specifies CASSGAQGTNYGYTF.

The chain recombines TRBV14 with TRBJ1-4, with 9 bases that match TRBD1. This CDR3 is 16 amino acids long. Germline assignment: CDR1 SGHDN and CDR2 FVKESK. V shed 7 bases and J 8 bases; nucleotides not matched to a gene: 14. CDR3 in amino acids: CASNSAGTGIGEKLFF. CDR3 nucleotide sequence: TGTGCCAGCAACTCAGCCGGGACAGGGATAGGGGAAAAACTGTTTTTT.